A single sample is the source of the 4 T cell receptor beta chains below, sequenced in a study of STAT5B mutations in CD4+ large granular lymphocyte leukemia. The method was immunoSEQ multiplex PCR; TCRdb's version includes in-frame clones alone and lacks a portion of them. The sample has tens of thousands of clones; 68% are singletons. Sequences were obtained from CD4+ T cells from blood buffy coats. These receptors were taken from a human donor in good health.

This clone has more than one count but fewer than ten. The gene calls are TRBV5-1 and TRBJ2-3; the D gene could be TRBD1 or TRBD2 (5 bases each). CDR1 and CDR2 from the germline V gene are SGHRS and YFSETQ. The V and J ends lost 4 bases and 5 bases respectively, with 17 bases between them. The CDR3 extends over 15 amino acids. CDR3 residues: CASSRDGPQGDTQYF. The DNA for the CDR3 is TGCGCCAGCAGCCGGGACGGCCCCCAAGGAGATACGCAGTATTTT. The whole variable domain, remainder taken from reference TRBV5-1 and TRBJ2-3, is KAGVTQTPRYLIKTRGQQVTLSCSPISGHRSVSWYQQTPGQGLQFLFEYFSETQRNKGNFPGRFSGRQFSNSRSEMNVSTLELGDSALYLCASSRDGPQGDTQYFGPGTRLTVL.

This sequence joins TRBV7-3 and TRBJ1-3; a possible D gene is TRBD1 (5 bases). This CDR3 comprises 15 residues. Germline V CDR1 and CDR2: SGHTA, FQGTGA. Trimming pared 1 base from V and 8 bases from J, leaving 15 bases between. The CDR3 here is CASSLIAGLGHTIYF. The CDR3 DNA is TGTGCCAGCAGCTTAATTGCGGGACTTGGGCACACCATATATTTT.

The V gene is TRBV5-6, the J gene TRBJ2-1, with TRBD1 identical over 9 bases. J gave up 4 bases and V 1 base, and 6 bases lay outside the gene matches. This CDR3 has 16 amino acids. The V gene's germline CDR1 is SGHDT and CDR2 YYEEEE. In nucleotides, the CDR3 is TGTGCCAGCAGCTTGTGGACAGGGGCGCGTTACAATGAGCAGTTCTTC. This encodes CASSLWTGARYNEQFF.

This clone occurred a few times. The chain recombines TRBV12-5 with TRBJ1-5; D is uncertain. The CDR3 consists of 12 residues. CDR1 is LGHNT and CDR2 is FRNRAP in the germline V gene. V dropped 1 base and J dropped 6 bases, with 4 bases sitting between them. Here the CDR3 DNA reads TGTGCTAGTGGTTTGGGTGGTCAGCCCCAGCATTTT. Translated, it gives CASGLGGQPQHF.